The following is a T cell receptor beta chain sequence with its context. Its antigen has not been determined. No per-base quality is available; no much larger clone lies one base away. The library was built by means of the immunoSEQ multiplex PCR assay. A mixture of 60 forward primers for TCR Vbeta segments and 13 reverse primers for TCR Jbeta segments was used in the multiplex PCR. The CDR3 region of rearranged TCR beta genes was amplified from genomic DNA with a multiplex PCR assay. The Illumina HiSeq System was used to sequence the amplified TCR beta libraries as 87-base-pair reads. In the source study's methods: Across the 500 to 850 repertoires, a later analysis counted approximately 83 million unique TCR beta chains, 9.5 million to 13 million of which were shared by at least two donors. Raw reads were error-corrected and collapsed into unique sequences with a nearest-neighbor algorithm that merged closely related sequences to remove PCR and sequencing errors. To assign V, D and J gene segments, CDR3 sequences were aligned to IMGT reference sequences. For a sequence to be retained, a match of at least six nucleotides to both a V gene segment and a J gene segment was required. A rearrangement counted as productive if the CDR3 had no stop codons and remained in frame with V and J, and every other rearrangement counted as non-productive. CDR3 was defined according to IMGT convention as the region running from the second conserved V-encoded cysteine to the conserved J-encoded phenylalanine. Sequences without an unambiguous match to a single V gene segment were excluded from the earlier analysis of 500 to 700 of the donors. An earlier analysis of fewer than 750 of the donors classified V segments as functional when productive rearrangements were above 56.7% and as segregating when the standard deviation between donors was above 5%. To diagnose cytomegalovirus status from the catalog of TCR beta chain sequences, a statistical classification framework was built. In a later analysis, TCR nucleotide sequences were compared against IMGT/GENE-DB human TR gene sequences so that V and J genes could be assigned. A later analysis assigned CDR3 sequences and most-parsimonious VDJ recombination scenarios with the TCRdist pipeline. A later analysis defined each TCR beta chain by its CDR3 amino acid sequence plus V-gene family, and excluded reads lacking a unique V-gene family. To address suspected cross-contamination and a sequencing artifact, a later analysis removed 592 highly shared, low-generation-probability nucleotide sequences. A later analysis calculated a clonal expansion index for each public chain from normalized within-repertoire ranks of inferred template counts. Generation probabilities in a later analysis came from a VDJ recombination model fitted to out-of-frame rearrangements, and those results were checked against IGoR. Hypergeometric tests were used in a later analysis to score TCR-TCR, TCR-HLA and TCR-CMV co-occurrence, with a repertoire-size bias correction applied to the TCR pairs. To estimate false discovery rates, a later analysis permuted the HLA or CMV assignments 20 times. In a later analysis, co-occurring TCRs were grouped using DBSCAN, with TCRdist sequence similarity added in when clustering inside HLA-allele-positive subsets. For co-occurrence clustering, repertoires with fewer than 30,000 or more than 120,000 public chains were excluded, along with about five repertoires with anomalous nucleotide sharing. TCRdb limited this immuneACCESS table to in-frame rearrangements with V and J called. A share of clones is missing; checked studies link under half to unresolved V genes, and the rest is unexplained. The V and J calls and clone size were taken over from that table, and D and trimming were inferred from the DNA. The sample table shows tens of thousands of clones, and 65% to 90% are seen once. The top ten hold less than 4.5% of the sample.

This sample was included in a study of cytomegalovirus exposure and HLA in healthy donors listed by TCRdb under 2017. Regarding the research as a whole: An earlier analysis of approximately 600 of the donors reported about 290 Gb of sequence data and approximately 110 million unique TCR beta sequences from about 200 million T cells. Around 330 gigabases of sequencing data and around 88 million unique TCR sequences made up an early release that covered under 750 HLA-typed donors. The number of donors typed differed by locus, with 629-630 for A, B, C, DRB1 and DQB1, more than 500 for DQA1, 600 to 610 for DPA1, and some 450 for DPB1. Both class I and class II loci were covered by HLA typing, at four-digit resolution. In an earlier analysis of 587 of the donors, high-throughput TCR beta sequencing was used to judge whether each TCR beta V gene segment behaved as functional or pseudogenic. Genome-wide SNP genotypes for about 55% of the 666 donors were used in a later genetic analysis, which treated that subset as a discovery cohort. The study aimed to test whether cataloging public T cell receptors could reveal signatures of past pathogen exposure. Donor age, sex, ethnicity and CMV serostatus were compiled together with the repertoire data. The T cell repertoires of 666 subjects were profiled by immunosequencing and related to cytomegalovirus serostatus. Of the 300 to 450 genotyped donors, less than 90% were placed in the genetic ancestry cluster associated with self-reported Caucasian donors. Across about 380 genotyped donors of the cohort, an average of roughly 200,000 unique TCR beta nucleotide sequences per donor were sequenced, and roughly a sixth of those sequences were non-productive. Every discovery cohort repertoire had been produced on one sequencing platform. The study combined high-throughput TCR immunosequencing, statistical association of individual TCRs with disease status, and machine learning to predict cytomegalovirus infection status. Besides the first cohort of around 700 subjects, a separate validation cohort made up of around 120 different subjects was used. A later analysis re-analyzed previously published TCR beta repertoires from 666 donors and added high-resolution HLA genotyping to study TCR occurrence patterns. About 5 DR-DQ haplotypes were handled as single units for association and clustering, since linkage in the cohort was strong. The later analysis used no new phenotypic data to find candidate immune exposures, relying instead on TCR beta sequences and their occurrence across donors. Summary of the overall study and its limitations: Because some donors lacked HLA typing at each locus, the association tests relied only on the typed subset. In both the original and validation cohorts, the classifier was reported to diagnose cytomegalovirus status with high specificity and sensitivity. Because the 87-base-pair reads could not distinguish some IMGT-functional V segments, including TRBV6-2 and TRBV6-3, those segments were excluded. A group of highly shared sequence variants was considered likely to be a technical artifact of the sequencing pipeline. Most TCR sequences were observed very rarely across donors, whereas some public TCRs were present in many individuals. For the cohort, immune exposure information was limited to CMV serostatus. Assigning TCR associations to individual alleles was difficult when HLA alleles, especially DR and DQ, strongly co-occurred. Presence/absence analyses assumed roughly uniform sequencing depth across donors, an assumption that may not hold. In the study, about 150 TCR beta chains were listed as associated with cytomegalovirus. In a later analysis, most CMV-associated TCR beta chains were found to appear HLA-restricted, with HLA associations seemingly driven largely by CMV exposure. A later analysis found that HLA-associated TCR beta chains were more clonally expanded and had lower generation probabilities than equally common non-associated chains. A later analysis reported that several top co-occurrence clusters appeared linked to parvovirus B19, influenza, CMV and Epstein-Barr virus. A later genetic analysis associated a missense DCLRE1C variant with V-gene and J-gene trimming of TCR beta chains, and an independent cohort replicated the association. In a later analysis, some 18,000 TCR beta sequences were associated with specific HLA alleles at a false discovery rate of 0.05. A further reported finding was that TCR beta sequences accurately predicted the HLA-A and HLA-B alleles for most subjects in the first cohort. Linkage disequilibrium might explain the correlated functional status among segregating V segments, but an unknown experimental factor could not be ruled out. According to a later analysis, TCR association rates differed among HLA loci, with DRB1 alleles showing the most associated TCRs and HLA-C alleles showing the fewest. Compared with the approximately 720-donor mean, donors in an Asian-associated ancestry cluster had fewer N-insertions in productive TCRs, according to a later genetic analysis. Because counts were too low, more than 15 rarely observed V segments, including chromosome 9 orphons, were excluded from the earlier analysis of fewer than 650 of the donors. Three of the identified cytomegalovirus-associated TCR beta chains were confirmed in vitro to be specific for cytomegalovirus antigens. In an earlier analysis of approximately 590 of the donors, most TCR beta V segments appeared in productive rearrangements about 87% or about 30% of the time, broadly matching IMGT annotations. The cohort was sequenced for TCR beta chains only, and without alpha or paired-chain data the features that could be detected were limited. The authors suggested that the approach could potentially be generalized to other disease states and immunological phenotypes.

Including cysteine and phenylalanine, the CDR3 has 12 amino acids. The only DNA kept is the CDR3, 36 bases in frame from the first base. Deletion took 4 bases off V and 4 bases off J, with a span of 9 bases between the germline ends. Based on the germline V gene (reference sequence), the CDR1 and CDR2 sequences are GTSNPN and SVGIG. In total, over 600 healthy bone marrow donors made up the cohort. At the time of sampling, every cohort member was nominally healthy, though immune exposures that went unrecorded were likely present. The donor tested CMV seronegative and was one of the 352 seronegative cohort members. A peripheral blood sample was provided by each donor, and peripheral blood mononuclear cells were used for TCR beta sequencing. Genomic DNA extraction from the blood cell samples was performed with the Qiagen DNeasy Blood Extraction Kit.

Recombination joined TRBV30 with TRBJ2-3, with the D gene too uncertain to name. This sequence originates from a young woman in good health and CMV-seronegative. The sample consisted of PBMCs. The DNA sequence is as follows: TGTGCCTGGAAAGCTGGAGCAGATACGCAGTATTTT. Its product reads: CAWKAGADTQYF.